This T cell receptor beta chain was sequenced in a study of blood T cells in healthy people across ages. This clonotype was detected many times. What it recognizes is unknown. Study-wide findings and caveats: Long-lived and aged donors differed, with more naive CD4+ cells and higher diversity in the long-lived.

It was with a sample-barcoded 5' primer and a J-beta primer mix that a second PCR of roughly 7 to 12 cycles was run. In TCRdb, the 5' RACE reads were re-called with MiXCR into one record per CDR3 protein. Of 1.5 million to 2 million distinct CDR3 sequences in the sample, roughly 27% were seen once. CDR1 and CDR2 from the germline V gene are SSHAT and FNYEAQ (reference sequence). The CDR3 covers 15 residues. Trimming left V 4 bases short and J 3 bases short, with 16 bases between. Sequencing was carried out using blood. The receptor comes from a woman under 40 in good health. V usage is TRBV7-7 and J usage is TRBJ2-7; D not resolved. CDR3 sequence (DNA): TGTGCCAGCAGCTCCAGGCACAGTGATATCTACGAGCAGTACTTC. It specifies CASSSRHSDIYEQYF.